This T cell receptor (beta chain) was identified during a study of glioma-infiltrating T cells after dendritic cell vaccination. In the study overall: Between the early 2000s and the early 2010s, patients got autologous tumor lysate-pulsed dendritic cell vaccines. Monocyte-derived dendritic cells, cultured 6 to 8 days with IL-4 and GM-CSF, were pulsed with autologous tumor lysate. Study-level results: Higher TCR clonality did not directly relate to longer survival.

Time point noted: after dendritic cell vaccination, including at tumor progression/relapse. No glioblastoma patient carried an isocitrate dehydrogenase mutation. J was trimmed by 4 bases and V by 2 bases; bases with no gene match: 7. Per germline, CDR1 LGHNA and CDR2 YNFKEQ. The CDR3 contains 15 residues. In this sample, this clone turned up a few times. Its target is unknown. Sequencing was performed with immunoSEQ multiplex PCR; in TCRdb, only in-frame clones are kept and a portion is missing. The repertoire holds roughly 100,000 clones, with roughly 90% as singletons. Sample: blood, taken after dendritic cell vaccination. The receptor comes from a human donor with glioblastoma. The rearrangement uses TRBV4-2 and TRBJ2-7, with TRBD2 identical over 8 bases. CDR3 in DNA: TGTGCCAGCAGCCAAAATAGCGGGAAGGTTTACGAGCAGTACTTC. This sequence encodes CASSQNSGKVYEQYF.